A selection of T cell receptor beta chains follows, all from one sample in a study of OX40 agonist ivuxolimab in advanced cancers. Some clones are missing from TCRdb's copy, which holds only in-frame ones; the method was immunoSEQ multiplex PCR. The sample shows about 48,000 clones, approximately 80% of them seen only once. Sequencing was performed on CD4+ or CD8+ T cells sorted from blood, taken in a trial of the OX40 agonist ivuxolimab. The origin of the receptors is an adult with an advanced solid tumor such as melanoma, head and neck, liver or kidney cancer. The CDR3 runs from the conserved cysteine through the conserved F or W. D genes are given only for firm matches. The size field is filled for only some rows; it gives once, few, many or a size class.

TRBV28	TRBJ2-7	TRBD1	NA	TGTGCCAGCAGTCTGGGGACAGGGGTCTACGAGCAGTACTTC	CASSLGTGVYEQYF
TRBV7-7	TRBJ2-5	TRBD1	NA	TGTGCCAGCAGCTACGGGACAGGGGAAAAGACCCAGTACTTC	CASSYGTGEKTQYF
TRBV5-8	TRBJ1-5	NA	NA	TGTGCCAGCAGCCTCGGGATCCATCAGCCCCAGCATTTT	CASSLGIHQPQHF
TRBV19	TRBJ2-3	NA	NA	TGTGCCAGTAGTACCCAGGGGATTGCAGATACGCAGTATTTT	CASSTQGIADTQYF
TRBV19	TRBJ2-7	NA	few	TGTGCCAGTAGTATTGAGCCTAGTCAGCCCTACGAGCAGTACTTC	CASSIEPSQPYEQYF
TRBV5-5	TRBJ2-2	TRBD1	NA	TGTGCCAGCAGCTTGTTTTTTGTGGCAGGGGGCTCCACCGGGGAGCTGTTTTTT	CASSLFFVAGGSTGELFF
TRBV19	TRBJ2-7	NA	NA	TGTGCCAGTAGTATAGCCCCCATGGACATCTACGAGCAGTACTTC	CASSIAPMDIYEQYF
TRBV19	TRBJ1-2	NA	few	TGTGCCAGTAGTAGACAGGAAAACTATGGCTACACCTTC	CASSRQENYGYTF
TRBV9	TRBJ2-7	NA	NA	TGTGCCAGCAGCGTAGGGACAGATGACTACGAGCAGTACTTC	CASSVGTDDYEQYF
TRBV7-9	TRBJ2-1	TRBD1	NA	TGTGCCGGACAGGGGGCTCTCTACAATGAGCAGTTCTTC	CAGQGALYNEQFF
TRBV5-1	TRBJ1-4	NA	NA	TGCGCCAGCAGCCAGACAGGAAGGGATGAAAAACTGTTTTTT	CASSQTGRDEKLFF
TRBV7-8	TRBJ2-1	NA	few	TGTGCCAGCAGCTTATACGGCGGTCTAATCGCTGTCTACAATGAGCAGTTCTTC	CASSLYGGLIAVYNEQFF
TRBV21-1	TRBJ1-2	NA	NA	TGTGCCAGCAGCAATACCGGGCAGGCCCAGGCCTATGGCTACACCTTC	CASSNTGQAQAYGYTF
TRBV5-6	TRBJ2-1	TRBD2	NA	TGTGCCAGCAGCGGAAACAGGGGAAAGGCTAGCGGGGAGTCCAATGAGCAGTTCTTC	CASSGNRGKASGESNEQFF
TRBV6-5	TRBJ2-1	NA	NA	TGTGCCAGCAGTACTTTCCGGGACGGAGCCGTCTTCTTC	CASSTFRDGAVFF
TRBV2	TRBJ1-2	NA	NA	TGTGCCAGCAGTGAACAGAGCTATGGCTACACCTTC	CASSEQSYGYTF
TRBV4-2	TRBJ1-2	NA	few	TGTGCCAGCAGCCAGACCAGACAAGGGGCATATGGCTACACCTTC	CASSQTRQGAYGYTF
TRBV5-4	TRBJ2-5	TRBD2	NA	TGTGCCAGCAGCACCGAGCGGGAGGACGGGACCCAGTACTTC	CASSTEREDGTQYF
TRBV12-5	TRBJ2-5	TRBD2	NA	TGTGCTAGTGGTTTGGCCGTACTAGCGGGAGAGACCCAGTACTTC	CASGLAVLAGETQYF
TRBV28	TRBJ2-1	NA	NA	TGTGCCAGCAGTTTGAGGTTCAATGAGCAGTTCTTC	CASSLRFNEQFF
TRBV7-3	TRBJ2-7	TRBD1	NA	TGTGCCAGCAGCTTAACTGGGTCGGGACAGGGGTTCCCTTACGAGCAGTACTTC	CASSLTGSGQGFPYEQYF
TRBV15	TRBJ2-1	NA	NA	TGTGCCACCAGCAGAAATTACAATGAGCAGTTCTTC	CATSRNYNEQFF
TRBV4-1	TRBJ2-1	NA	NA	TGCGCCAGCAGCCAAGAGGGAGTAGCGCCGGACAATGAGCAGTTCTTC	CASSQEGVAPDNEQFF
TRBV5-1	TRBJ2-7	NA	NA	TGCGCCAGCAGCTTGGCCGGAGGGGGCCGGTACGAGCAGTACTTC	CASSLAGGGRYEQYF
TRBV6-4	TRBJ2-3	TRBD2	NA	TGTGCCAGCAGTGACGAGGCTAGCGGGGGCACAGATACGCAGTATTTT	CASSDEASGGTDTQYF
TRBV5-5	TRBJ2-5	NA	NA	TGTGCCAGCAGCTTGCGGGCAGGACAGGAGACCCAGTACTTC	CASSLRAGQETQYF
TRBV11-1	TRBJ2-5	TRBD2	NA	TGTGCCAGCCCCCTAGCGGGAGTCACGTACCAAGAGACCCAGTACTTC	CASPLAGVTYQETQYF
TRBV15	TRBJ1-5	NA	NA	TGTGCCACCAGCAGAGGCAATCAGCCCCAGCATTTT	CATSRGNQPQHF
TRBV7-6	TRBJ2-7	TRBD1	NA	TGTGCCAGCAGCTTAGGGGCAGGGGGCTCATCCTACGAGCAGTACTTC	CASSLGAGGSSYEQYF
TRBV7-2	TRBJ2-1	TRBD2	NA	TGTGCCAGCAGCCCCGGACTAGCGGGATACAATGAGCAGTTCTTC	CASSPGLAGYNEQFF
TRBV30	TRBJ2-5	TRBD1	NA	TGTGCCTGGAGGGAGACAGGGGCATTGGAGACCCAGTACTTC	CAWRETGALETQYF
TRBV29-1	TRBJ2-5	NA	NA	TGCAGCGTTGTGGGGGGGGCACGGGAGACCCAGTACTTC	CSVVGGARETQYF
TRBV6-6	TRBJ2-3	TRBD2	once	TGTGCCACTATGACTAGCGGAAGCACAGATACGCAGTATTTT	CATMTSGSTDTQYF
TRBV6-5	TRBJ1-4	TRBD1	once	TGTGCCAGCAGCACCACAGGGGGCCGTGAAAAACTGTTTTTT	CASSTTGGREKLFF
TRBV4-2	TRBJ2-1	TRBD2	NA	TGTGCCAGCAGCCAAGTCGGCGGGAGTTACAATGAGCAGTTCTTC	CASSQVGGSYNEQFF
TRBV5-6	TRBJ2-7	TRBD2	NA	TGTGCCAGCAGCTCCACTCAATGGACTAGCGGGAGCGTTTACGAGCAGTACTTC	CASSSTQWTSGSVYEQYF
TRBV18	TRBJ2-2	NA	NA	TGTGCCAGCTCACCAGGACCCCGCGGGGAGCTGTTTTTT	CASSPGPRGELFF
TRBV18	TRBJ1-3	NA	NA	TGTGCCAGCTCACCTCAGACCATCTCTGGAAACACCATATATTTT	CASSPQTISGNTIYF
TRBV9	TRBJ2-1	TRBD1	NA	TGTGCCAGCAGCGGCCGGGACAGGGGCATGGATGAGCAGTTCTTC	CASSGRDRGMDEQFF
TRBV6-6	TRBJ2-5	TRBD2	NA	TGTGCCAGCAGTTACTCGCTAGCGGGGGAGACCCAGTACTTC	CASSYSLAGETQYF
TRBV5-1	TRBJ1-1	NA	NA	TGCGCCAGCAGCTTCGAAGGGAACACTGAAGCTTTCTTT	CASSFEGNTEAFF
TRBV6-1	TRBJ2-3	TRBD2	few	TGTGCCAGCAACCCTAGCGGTAGCACAGATACGCAGTATTTT	CASNPSGSTDTQYF
TRBV19	TRBJ2-7	TRBD1	NA	TGTGCCACAGGGACAGCCTCCTACGAGCAGTACTTC	CATGTASYEQYF
TRBV12-5	TRBJ1-5	NA	few	TGTGCTAGTGCCCTGGGTGAGGGGCTCCAGCCCCAGCATTTT	CASALGEGLQPQHF
TRBV10-2	TRBJ1-5	NA	once	TGCGCCAGCAGTGAGGTCGGATCTGACGGTCAGCCCCAGCATTTT	CASSEVGSDGQPQHF
TRBV7-3	TRBJ2-2	NA	NA	TGTGCCAGCAGCTTAACAACTACAGGTGTTACGAACACCGGGGAGCTGTTTTTT	CASSLTTTGVTNTGELFF
TRBV10-3	TRBJ1-5	NA	NA	TGTGGGGTGGGGAATAGCAATCAGCCCCAGCATTTT	CGVGNSNQPQHF
TRBV5-1	TRBJ2-1	TRBD2	NA	TGCGCCAGCAGCGAGACTAGCGCCTCCTACAATGAGCAGTTCTTC	CASSETSASYNEQFF
TRBV28	TRBJ1-2	TRBD1	few	TGTGCCAGCAGCAGGACAGGCTATGGCTACACCTTC	CASSRTGYGYTF